Sequencing of this TCR beta chain was carried out in a study of blood T cells in healthy people across ages. Then a second PCR, running about 6 to 12 cycles, was carried out with a sample-barcoded 5' primer and a J-beta primer mix. TCRdb reanalysed the 5' RACE reads using MiXCR and keeps one entry per CDR3 protein. The sample lists around 500,000 distinct CDR3 sequences, about 29% seen once, with approximately 3.5% in the top ten. This clonotype was seen a handful of times. Trimming took off 4 bases at V and 0 bases at J, with 9 bases between the two ends. The length of the CDR3 is 14 residues. The data were also submitted as part of a second study, on T cells of mothers and their children.

V is TRBV12-3 or TRBV12-4 and J is TRBJ2-5; TRBD1 or TRBD2 may be the D gene (5 bases each). Input material: blood. The TCR originated in a boy younger than 10 in good health. The CDR3 sequence: CASSSLGDQETQYF. Written as DNA, the CDR3 is TGTGCCAGCAGTTCCCTGGGGGACCAAGAGACCCAGTACTTC.